This T cell receptor beta chain was sequenced for a study of brain T cells in children with intractable seizures. A remark on this clone: The antigen is unknown.

Findings and caveats of the study: Pre- and post-surgery blood differed in depth, so pre-surgery absences may be undersampling.

Only cases whose brain tissue showed the highest T cell transcript signatures were sequenced. Patients received at least one anti-epileptic drug before surgery. Repertoires were generated with immunoSEQ multiplex PCR, while TCRdb's copy carries only in-frame clones and drops some. Of approximately 41,000 clones listed, 90% are singletons. Sequencing was performed on peripheral blood, taken at surgery. The clonotype originates from a girl aged 2 to 9 with tuberous sclerosis and intractable seizures.

CDR3 amino acids: CASSLKQTGGNYGYTF. The DNA of the CDR3 is TGTGCCAGCAGCTTAAAGCAGACAGGGGGCAACTATGGCTACACCTTC. The J gene is TRBJ1-2, the V gene TRBV11-2; 10 bases fit TRBD1. This CDR3 is 16 amino acids long. Germline V gives CDR1 SGHAT, CDR2 FQNNGV. Trimming removed 2 bases from V and 2 bases from J; junction bases left unmatched: 5.